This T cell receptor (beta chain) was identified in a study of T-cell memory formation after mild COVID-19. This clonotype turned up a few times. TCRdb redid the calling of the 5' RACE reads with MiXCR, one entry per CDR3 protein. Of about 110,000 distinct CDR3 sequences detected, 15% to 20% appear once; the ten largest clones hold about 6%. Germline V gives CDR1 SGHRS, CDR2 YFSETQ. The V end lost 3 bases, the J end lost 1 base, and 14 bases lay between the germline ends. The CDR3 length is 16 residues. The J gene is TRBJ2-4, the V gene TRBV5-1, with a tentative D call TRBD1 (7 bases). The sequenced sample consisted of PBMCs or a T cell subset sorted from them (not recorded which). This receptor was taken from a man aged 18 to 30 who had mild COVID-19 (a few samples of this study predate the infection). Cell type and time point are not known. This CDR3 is CASSSRGALAKNIQYF. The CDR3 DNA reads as TGCGCCAGCAGCTCCAGGGGGGCGCTGGCCAAAAACATTCAGTACTTC.